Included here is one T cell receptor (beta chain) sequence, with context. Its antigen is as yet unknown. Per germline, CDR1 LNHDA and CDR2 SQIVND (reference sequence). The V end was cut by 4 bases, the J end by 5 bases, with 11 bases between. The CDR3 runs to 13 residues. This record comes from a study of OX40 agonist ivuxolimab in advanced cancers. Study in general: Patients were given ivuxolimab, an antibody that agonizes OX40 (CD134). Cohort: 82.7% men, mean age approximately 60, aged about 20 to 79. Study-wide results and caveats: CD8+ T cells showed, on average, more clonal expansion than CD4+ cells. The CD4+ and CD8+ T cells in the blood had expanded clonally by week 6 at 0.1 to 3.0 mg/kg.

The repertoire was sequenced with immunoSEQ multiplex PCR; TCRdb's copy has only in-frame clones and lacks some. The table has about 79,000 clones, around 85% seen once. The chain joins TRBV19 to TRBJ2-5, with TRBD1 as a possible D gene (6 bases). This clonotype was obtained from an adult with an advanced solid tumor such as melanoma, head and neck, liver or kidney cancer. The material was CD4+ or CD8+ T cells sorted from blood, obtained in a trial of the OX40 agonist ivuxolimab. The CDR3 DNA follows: TGTGCCAGTAGTAAGGGGGTAAGGGAGACCCAGTACTTC. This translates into CASSKGVRETQYF. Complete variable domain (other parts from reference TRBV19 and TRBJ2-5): DGGITQSPKYLFRKEGQNVTLSCEQNLNHDAMYWYRQDPGQGLRLIYYSQIVNDFQKGDIAEGYSVSREKKESFPLTVTSAQKNPTAFYLCASSKGVRETQYFGPGTRLLVL.